The sequence of this TCR beta chain was determined in a study of breast tumors, draining lymph nodes, adjacent tissues. TCRdb analysed the multiplex PCR reads with MiXCR anew, one entry per CDR3 protein. The sample yields about 230,000 distinct CDR3 sequences, roughly 30% seen once. In this sample, this clonotype turned up many times. Its cognate antigen is unknown. Study-level results: Data only fit, rather than demonstrated, lymph node origin of most tumor T cells. Luminal-like breast cancer showed significantly higher tumor–nontumor repertoire similarity than basal-like. Tumors had less TCR diversity than lymph nodes, more than nontumor tissue.

CDR1 SGHNT and CDR2 YENEEA come from the germline V gene. The CDR3 runs 11 residues. The ends were cut back, 5 bases at V and 5 bases at J, with 7 bases in the middle. Axillary draining lymph nodes of breast cancer patients supplied the node samples. Sequencing was carried out using axillary lymph node tissue. This rearrangement joins TRBV11-3 to TRBJ2-7; D is unresolved. This receptor was taken from a female donor with breast cancer. Some clones in this sample may be carry-over from other donors' samples. The CDR3 DNA reads as TGTGCCAGCAGCCGAGGCGACGAGCAGTACTTC. This sequence encodes CASSRGDEQYF.